The clone carrying this TCR beta chain was picked up one time. What it binds is not known. Germline lookup yields CDR1 MNHEY and CDR2 SVGAGI. The V and J ends lost 8 bases and 0 bases, in that order; junction bases with no gene match: 4. The CDR3 consists of 13 residues. The sample is drawn from a study of cytomegalovirus exposure and HLA in healthy donors. Study-wide results and limits: As confirmed in vitro, a few CMV-associated chains were specific for CMV antigens.

The protocol was immunoSEQ multiplex PCR, while the TCRdb copy is restricted to in-frame clones and leaves out a portion. The sample holds 130,000 to 150,000 clones, approximately 90% seen once. This chain uses TRBV6-5 with TRBJ2-7; 7 bases fit TRBD2. This receptor was obtained from a woman aged 25 to 39 in good health and CMV-seropositive. The sequencing input was PBMCs. The CDR3 DNA reads as TGTGCCAGCGCGGCGGGGGACTCCTACGAGCAGTACTTC. Translation gives CASAAGDSYEQYF.